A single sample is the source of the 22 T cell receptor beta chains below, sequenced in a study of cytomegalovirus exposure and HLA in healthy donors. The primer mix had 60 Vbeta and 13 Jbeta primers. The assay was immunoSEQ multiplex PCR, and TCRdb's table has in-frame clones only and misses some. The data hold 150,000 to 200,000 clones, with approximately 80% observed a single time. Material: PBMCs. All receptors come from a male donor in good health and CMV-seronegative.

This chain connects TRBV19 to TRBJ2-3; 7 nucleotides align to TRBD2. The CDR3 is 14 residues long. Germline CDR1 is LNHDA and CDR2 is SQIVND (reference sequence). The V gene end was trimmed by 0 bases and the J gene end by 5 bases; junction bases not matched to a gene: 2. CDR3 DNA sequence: TGTGCCAGTAGTATAGAAGGCGGGGGAGATACGCAGTATTTT. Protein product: CASSIEGGGDTQYF.

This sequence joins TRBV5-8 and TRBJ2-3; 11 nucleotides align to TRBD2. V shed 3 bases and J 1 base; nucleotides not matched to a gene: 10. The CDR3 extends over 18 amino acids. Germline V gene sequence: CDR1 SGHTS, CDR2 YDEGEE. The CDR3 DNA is TGTGCCAGCAGCTCTCTAGCGGGGGGAGAGCGGGGCACAGATACGCAGTATTTT. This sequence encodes CASSSLAGGERGTDTQYF.

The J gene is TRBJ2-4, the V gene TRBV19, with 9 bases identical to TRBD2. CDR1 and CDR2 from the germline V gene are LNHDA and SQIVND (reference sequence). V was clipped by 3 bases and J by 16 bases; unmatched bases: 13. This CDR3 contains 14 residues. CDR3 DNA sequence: TGTGCCAGTAGTATTCGCGGGGGAGCGGGAGGACCCTACTTC. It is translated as CASSIRGGAGGPYF.

CDR3 region: CASSLGADREADTQYF. The CDR3 DNA is TGCGCCAGCAGCTTGGGGGCGGACAGGGAGGCAGATACGCAGTATTTT. The V call is TRBV5-1, the J call TRBJ2-3, with 8 bases aligning to TRBD1. The germline CDR1 and CDR2 sequences are SGHRS and YFSETQ. After removal of 0 bases from V and 4 bases from J, the junction contained 7 bases not matched to a gene. The CDR3 is 16 amino acids.

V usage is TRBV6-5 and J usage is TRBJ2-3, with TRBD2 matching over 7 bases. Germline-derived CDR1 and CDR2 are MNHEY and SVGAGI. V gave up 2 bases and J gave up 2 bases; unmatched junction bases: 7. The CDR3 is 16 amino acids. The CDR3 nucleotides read TGTGCCAGCAGTTACGTTGGACTAGGGGTCACAGATACGCAGTATTTT. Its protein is CASSYVGLGVTDTQYF.

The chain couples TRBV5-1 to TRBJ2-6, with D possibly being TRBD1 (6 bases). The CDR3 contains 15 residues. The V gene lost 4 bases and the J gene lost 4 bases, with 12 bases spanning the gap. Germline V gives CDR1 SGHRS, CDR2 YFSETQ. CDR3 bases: TGCGCCAGCAGCGTAACAGGGCCAGGGGCCAACGTCCTGACTTTC. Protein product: CASSVTGPGANVLTF.

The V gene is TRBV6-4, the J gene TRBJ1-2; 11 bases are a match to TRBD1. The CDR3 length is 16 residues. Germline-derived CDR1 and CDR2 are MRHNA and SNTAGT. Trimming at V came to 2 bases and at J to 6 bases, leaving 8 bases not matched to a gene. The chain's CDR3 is CASSDPNGQGADGYTF. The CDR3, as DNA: TGTGCCAGCAGTGACCCCAACGGACAGGGGGCGGATGGCTACACCTTC.

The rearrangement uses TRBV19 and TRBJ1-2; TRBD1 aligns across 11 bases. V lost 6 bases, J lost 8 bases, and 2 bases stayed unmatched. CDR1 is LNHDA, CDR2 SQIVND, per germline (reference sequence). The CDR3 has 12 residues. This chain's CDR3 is CASRDRGRGYTF. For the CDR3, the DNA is TGTGCCAGTAGGGACAGGGGGCGCGGCTACACCTTC.

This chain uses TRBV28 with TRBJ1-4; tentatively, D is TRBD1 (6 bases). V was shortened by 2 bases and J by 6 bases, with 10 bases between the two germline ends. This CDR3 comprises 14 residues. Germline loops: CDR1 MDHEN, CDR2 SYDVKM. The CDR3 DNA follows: TGTGCCAGCAGTTTAAGCGGGACACATGAAAAACTGTTTTTT. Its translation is CASSLSGTHEKLFF.

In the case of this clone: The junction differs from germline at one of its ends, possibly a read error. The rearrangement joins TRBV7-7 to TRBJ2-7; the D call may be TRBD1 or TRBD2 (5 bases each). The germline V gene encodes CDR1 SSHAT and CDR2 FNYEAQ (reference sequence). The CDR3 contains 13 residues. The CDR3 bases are TGTGCTAGCAGCTTAGGGGAGCCGTACGAGCAGTACTTC. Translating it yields CASSLGEPYEQYF.

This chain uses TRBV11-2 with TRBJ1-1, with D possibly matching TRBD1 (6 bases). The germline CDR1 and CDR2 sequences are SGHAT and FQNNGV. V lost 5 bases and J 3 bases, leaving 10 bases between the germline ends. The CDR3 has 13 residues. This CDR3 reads CASSLRTDTEAFF. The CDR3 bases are TGTGCCAGCAGCCTCCGGACAGACACTGAAGCTTTCTTT.

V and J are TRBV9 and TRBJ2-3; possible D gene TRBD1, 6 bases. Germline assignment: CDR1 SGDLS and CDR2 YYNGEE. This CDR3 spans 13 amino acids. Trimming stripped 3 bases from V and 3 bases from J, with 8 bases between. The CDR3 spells CASSDGQTDTQYF. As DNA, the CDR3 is TGTGCCAGCAGCGACGGACAGACAGATACGCAGTATTTT. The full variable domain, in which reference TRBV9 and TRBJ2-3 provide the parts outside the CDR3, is DSGVTQTPKHLITATGQRVTLRCSPRSGDLSVYWYQQSLDQGLQFLIQYYNGEERAKGNILERFSAQQFPDLHSELNLSSLELGDSALYFCASSDGQTDTQYFGPGTRLTVL.

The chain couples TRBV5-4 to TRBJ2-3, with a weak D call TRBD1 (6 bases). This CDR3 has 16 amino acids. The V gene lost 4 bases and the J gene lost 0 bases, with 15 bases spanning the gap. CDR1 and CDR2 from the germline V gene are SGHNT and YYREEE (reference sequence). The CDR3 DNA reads TGTGCCAGCAGCAATCCGGACAGCTCTAGCACAGATACGCAGTATTTT. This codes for CASSNPDSSSTDTQYF. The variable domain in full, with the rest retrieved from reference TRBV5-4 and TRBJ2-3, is ETGVTQSPTHLIKTRGQQVTLRCSSQSGHNTVSWYQQALGQGPQFIFQYYREEENGRGNFPPRFSGLQFPNYSSELNVNALELDDSALYLCASSNPDSSSTDTQYFGPGTRLTVL.

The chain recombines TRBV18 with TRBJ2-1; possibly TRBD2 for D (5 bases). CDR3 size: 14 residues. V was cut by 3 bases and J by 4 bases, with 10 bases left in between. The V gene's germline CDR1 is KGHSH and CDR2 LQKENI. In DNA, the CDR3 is TGTGCCAGCTCACCGCCGTCGGGATACAATGAGCAGTTCTTC. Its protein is CASSPPSGYNEQFF.

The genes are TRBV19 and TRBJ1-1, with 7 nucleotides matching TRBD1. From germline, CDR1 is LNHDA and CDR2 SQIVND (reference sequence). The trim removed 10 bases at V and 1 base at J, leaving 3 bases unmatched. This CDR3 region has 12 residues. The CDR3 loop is CATGQRNTEAFF. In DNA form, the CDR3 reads TGTGCCACGGGACAGCGGAACACTGAAGCTTTCTTT.

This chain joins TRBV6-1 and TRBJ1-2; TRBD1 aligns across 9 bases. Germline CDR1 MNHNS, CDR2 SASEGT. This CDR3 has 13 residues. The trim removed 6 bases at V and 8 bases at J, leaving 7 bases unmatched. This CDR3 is CASSPGQGRGYTF. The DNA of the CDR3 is TGTGCCAGCAGCCCGGGACAGGGCAGAGGCTACACCTTC.

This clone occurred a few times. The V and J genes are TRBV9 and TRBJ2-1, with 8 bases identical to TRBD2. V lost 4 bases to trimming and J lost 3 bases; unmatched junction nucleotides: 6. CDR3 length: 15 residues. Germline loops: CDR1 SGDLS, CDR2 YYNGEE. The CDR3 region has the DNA TGTGCCAGCAGCATAAAAAGCGGGGGCTACAATGAGCAGTTCTTC. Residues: CASSIKSGGYNEQFF.

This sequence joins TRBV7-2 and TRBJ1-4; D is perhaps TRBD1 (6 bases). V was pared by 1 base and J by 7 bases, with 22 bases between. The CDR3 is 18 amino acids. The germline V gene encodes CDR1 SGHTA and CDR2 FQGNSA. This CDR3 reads CASSLGGITGSVGEKLFF. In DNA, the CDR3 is TGTGCCAGCAGCTTAGGCGGTATTACAGGGTCGGTCGGTGAAAAACTGTTTTTT.

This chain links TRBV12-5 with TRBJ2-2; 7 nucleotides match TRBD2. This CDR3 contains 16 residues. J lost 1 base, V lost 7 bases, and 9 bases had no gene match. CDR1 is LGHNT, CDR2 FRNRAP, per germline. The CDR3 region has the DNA TGTGCTAGTGCCTCTGGGGTAGCGGGGAACACCGGGGAGCTGTTTTTT. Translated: CASASGVAGNTGELFF.

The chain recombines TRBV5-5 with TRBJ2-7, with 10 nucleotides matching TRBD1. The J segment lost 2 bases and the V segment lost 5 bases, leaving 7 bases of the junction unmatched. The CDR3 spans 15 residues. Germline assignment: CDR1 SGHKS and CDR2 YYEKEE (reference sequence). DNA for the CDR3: TGTGCCAGCAGTTCCGGGACAGGGGTTACCTACGAGCAGTACTTC. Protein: CASSSGTGVTYEQYF.

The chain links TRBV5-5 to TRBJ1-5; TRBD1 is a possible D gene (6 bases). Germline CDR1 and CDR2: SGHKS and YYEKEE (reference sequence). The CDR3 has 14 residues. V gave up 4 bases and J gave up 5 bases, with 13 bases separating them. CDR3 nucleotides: TGTGCCAGCAGCCCGGAACAGGGCGATCAGCCCCAGCATTTT. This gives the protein CASSPEQGDQPQHF.

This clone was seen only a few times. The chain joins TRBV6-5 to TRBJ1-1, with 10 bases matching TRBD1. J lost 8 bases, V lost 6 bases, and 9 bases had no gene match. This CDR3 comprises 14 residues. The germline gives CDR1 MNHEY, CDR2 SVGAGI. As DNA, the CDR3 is TGTGCCAGCAGACGGCCGGGACAGGGGTCGGAAGCTTTCTTT. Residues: CASRRPGQGSEAFF.